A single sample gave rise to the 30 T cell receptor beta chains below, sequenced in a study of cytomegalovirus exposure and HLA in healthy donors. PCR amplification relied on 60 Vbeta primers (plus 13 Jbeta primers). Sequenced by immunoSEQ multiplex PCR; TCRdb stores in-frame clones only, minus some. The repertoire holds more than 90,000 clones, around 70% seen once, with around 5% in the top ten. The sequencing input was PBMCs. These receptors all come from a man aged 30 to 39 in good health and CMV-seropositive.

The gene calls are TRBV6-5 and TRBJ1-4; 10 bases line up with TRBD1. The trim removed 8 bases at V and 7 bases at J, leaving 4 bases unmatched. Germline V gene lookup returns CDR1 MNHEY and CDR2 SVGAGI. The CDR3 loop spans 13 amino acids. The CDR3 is CASGTGDREKLFF. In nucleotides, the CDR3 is TGTGCCAGCGGGACAGGGGACCGTGAAAAACTGTTTTTT.

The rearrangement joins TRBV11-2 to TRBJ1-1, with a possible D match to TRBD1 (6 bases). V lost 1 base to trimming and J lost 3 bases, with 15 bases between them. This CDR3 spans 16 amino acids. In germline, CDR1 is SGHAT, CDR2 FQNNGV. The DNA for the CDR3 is TGTGCCAGCAGCTTAGGGTACAGGGCGAGGGACACTGAAGCTTTCTTT. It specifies CASSLGYRARDTEAFF.

The CDR3: CATGSGNSGNTIYF. The CDR3, as DNA: TGTGCCACGGGATCAGGGAACTCTGGAAACACCATATATTTT. This rearrangement joins TRBV15 to TRBJ1-3, with D possibly TRBD1 on 5 matching bases. CDR1 and CDR2 from the germline V gene are LNHNV and YYDKDF (reference sequence). Deletions cut 9 bases from V and 0 bases from J, with 12 bases between. The CDR3 length is 14 residues.

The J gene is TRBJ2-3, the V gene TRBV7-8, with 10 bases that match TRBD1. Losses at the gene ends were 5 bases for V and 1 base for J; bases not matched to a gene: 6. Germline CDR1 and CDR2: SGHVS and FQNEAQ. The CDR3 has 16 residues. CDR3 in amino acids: CASSPTDRGGTDTQYF. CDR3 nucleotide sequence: TGTGCCAGCAGCCCGACGGACAGGGGGGGCACAGATACGCAGTATTTT.

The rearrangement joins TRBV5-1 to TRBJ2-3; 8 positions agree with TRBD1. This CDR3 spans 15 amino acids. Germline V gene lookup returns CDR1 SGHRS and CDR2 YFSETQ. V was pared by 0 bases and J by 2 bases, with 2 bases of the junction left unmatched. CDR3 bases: TGCGCCAGCAGCTTGGGGACAGGGAACACAGATACGCAGTATTTT. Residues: CASSLGTGNTDTQYF.

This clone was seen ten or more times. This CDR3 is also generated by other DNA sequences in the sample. The CDR3 here is CASSLQGGTEAFF. For the CDR3, the DNA is TGTGCCAGCAGCTTACAGGGAGGGACTGAAGCTTTCTTT. This chain uses TRBV7-9 with TRBJ1-1, with TRBD1 as a possible D gene (5 bases). The length of the CDR3 is 13 residues. Germline V gene data show CDR1 as SEHNR and CDR2 as FQNEAQ (reference sequence). Deletions cut 2 bases from V and 5 bases from J, with 9 bases between.

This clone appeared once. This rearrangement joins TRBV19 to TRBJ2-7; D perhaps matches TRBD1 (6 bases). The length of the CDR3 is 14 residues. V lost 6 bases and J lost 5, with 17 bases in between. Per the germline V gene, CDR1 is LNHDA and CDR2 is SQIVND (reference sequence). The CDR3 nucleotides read TGTGCCAGTAGGGCAAACAGGGAAGTTGACGAGCAGTACTTC. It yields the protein CASRANREVDEQYF.

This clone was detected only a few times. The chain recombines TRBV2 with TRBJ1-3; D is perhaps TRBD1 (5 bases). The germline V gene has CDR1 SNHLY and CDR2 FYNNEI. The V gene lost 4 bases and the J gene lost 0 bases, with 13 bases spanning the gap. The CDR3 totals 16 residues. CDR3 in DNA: TGTGCCAGCAGTGCAATCCAGGGCACCTCTGGAAACACCATATATTTT. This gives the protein CASSAIQGTSGNTIYF.

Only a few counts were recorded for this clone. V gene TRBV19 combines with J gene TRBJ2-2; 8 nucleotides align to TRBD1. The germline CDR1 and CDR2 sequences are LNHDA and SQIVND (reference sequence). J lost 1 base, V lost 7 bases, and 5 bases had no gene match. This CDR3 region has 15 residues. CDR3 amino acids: CASMGGTGNTGELFF. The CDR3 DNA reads TGTGCCAGTATGGGTGGGACAGGGAACACCGGGGAGCTGTTTTTT.

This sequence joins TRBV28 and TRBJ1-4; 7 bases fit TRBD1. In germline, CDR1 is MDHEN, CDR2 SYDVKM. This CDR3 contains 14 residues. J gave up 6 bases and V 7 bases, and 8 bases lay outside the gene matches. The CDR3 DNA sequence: TGTGCCAGCACCGATAGGCAGGGGGATGAAAAACTGTTTTTT. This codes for CASTDRQGDEKLFF. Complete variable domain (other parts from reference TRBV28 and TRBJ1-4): DVKVTQSSRYLVKRTGEKVFLECVQDMDHENMFWYRQDPGLGLRLIYFSYDVKMKEKGDIPEGYSVSREKKERFSLILESASTNQTSMYLCASTDRQGDEKLFFGSGTQLSVL.

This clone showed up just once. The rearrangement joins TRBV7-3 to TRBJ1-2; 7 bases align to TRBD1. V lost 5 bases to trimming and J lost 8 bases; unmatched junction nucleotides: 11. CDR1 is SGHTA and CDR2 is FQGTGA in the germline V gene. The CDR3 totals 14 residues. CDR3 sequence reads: CASSLEGQARGYTF. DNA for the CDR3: TGTGCCAGCAGCCTAGAAGGACAGGCGAGGGGCTACACCTTC.

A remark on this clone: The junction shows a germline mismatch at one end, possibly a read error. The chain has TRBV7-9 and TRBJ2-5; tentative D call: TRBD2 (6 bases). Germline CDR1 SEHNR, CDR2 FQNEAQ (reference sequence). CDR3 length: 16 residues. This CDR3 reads CASSQERRDGGETQYF. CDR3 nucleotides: TGCGCCAGCAGCCAAGAACGGAGGGACGGCGGCGAGACCCAGTACTTC.

Written as DNA, the CDR3 is TGTGCCAGCAGCTTAAACCCCGGCGGATTCTACGAGCAGTACTTC. Translated: CASSLNPGGFYEQYF. This sequence joins TRBV7-3 and TRBJ2-7; D is undetermined. Trimming took off 1 base at V and 3 bases at J, with 13 bases between the two ends. Per the germline V gene, CDR1 is SGHTA and CDR2 is FQGTGA. This CDR3 contains 15 residues.

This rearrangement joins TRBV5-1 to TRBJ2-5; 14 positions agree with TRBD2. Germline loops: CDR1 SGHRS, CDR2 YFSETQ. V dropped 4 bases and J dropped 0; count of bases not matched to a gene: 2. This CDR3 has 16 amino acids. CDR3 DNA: TGCGCCAGCAGCCGGGGACTAGCGGGGGACCAAGAGACCCAGTACTTC. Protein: CASSRGLAGDQETQYF.

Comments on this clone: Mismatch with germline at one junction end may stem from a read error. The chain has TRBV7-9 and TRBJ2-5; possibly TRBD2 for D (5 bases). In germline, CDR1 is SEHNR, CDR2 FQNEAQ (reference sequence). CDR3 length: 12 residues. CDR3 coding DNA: TGTTCCAGCACTCCGGGCGGGGAGACCCAGTACTTC. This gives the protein CSSTPGGETQYF. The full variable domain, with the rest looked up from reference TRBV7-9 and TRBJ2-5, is DTGVSQNPRHKITKRGQNVTFRCDPISEHNRLYWYRQTLGQGPEFLTYFQNEAQLEKSRLLSDRFSAERPKGSFSTLEIQRTEQGDSAMYLCSSTPGGETQYFGPGTRLLVL.

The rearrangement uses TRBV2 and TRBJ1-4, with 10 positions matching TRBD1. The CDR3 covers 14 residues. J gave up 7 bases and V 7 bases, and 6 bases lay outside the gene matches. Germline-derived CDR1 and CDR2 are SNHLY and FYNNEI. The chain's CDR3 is CASMGDRGREKLFF. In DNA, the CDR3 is TGTGCCAGCATGGGTGACAGGGGGCGTGAAAAACTGTTTTTT.

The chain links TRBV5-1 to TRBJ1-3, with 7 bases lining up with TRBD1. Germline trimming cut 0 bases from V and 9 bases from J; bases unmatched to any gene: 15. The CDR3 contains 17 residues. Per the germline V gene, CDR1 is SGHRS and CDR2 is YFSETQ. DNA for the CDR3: TGCGCCAGCAGCTTGGGCATCCGGGACAGAGCCCGGGGCACCATATATTTT. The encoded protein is CASSLGIRDRARGTIYF.

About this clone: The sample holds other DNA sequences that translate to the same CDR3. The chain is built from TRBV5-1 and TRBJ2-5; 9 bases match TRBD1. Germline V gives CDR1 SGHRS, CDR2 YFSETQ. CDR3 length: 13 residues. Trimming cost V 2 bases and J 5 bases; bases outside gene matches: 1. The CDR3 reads CASSFGQGETQYF. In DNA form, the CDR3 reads TGCGCCAGCAGCTTCGGACAGGGGGAGACCCAGTACTTC.

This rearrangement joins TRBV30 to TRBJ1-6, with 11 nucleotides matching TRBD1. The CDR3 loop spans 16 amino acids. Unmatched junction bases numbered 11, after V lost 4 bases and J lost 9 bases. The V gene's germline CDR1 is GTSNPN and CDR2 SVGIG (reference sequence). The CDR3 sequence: CAWTGTGGALGSPLHF. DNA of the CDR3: TGTGCCTGGACGGGGACAGGGGGAGCCTTAGGTTCACCCCTCCACTTT.

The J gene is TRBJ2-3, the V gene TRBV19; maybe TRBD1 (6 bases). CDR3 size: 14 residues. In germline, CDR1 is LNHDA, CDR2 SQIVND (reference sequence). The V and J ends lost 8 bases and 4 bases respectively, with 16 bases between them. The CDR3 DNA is TGTGCCAGTGTAGACAGGAGTAGCGCAGATACGCAGTATTTT. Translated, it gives CASVDRSSADTQYF. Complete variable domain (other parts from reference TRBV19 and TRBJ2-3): DGGITQSPKYLFRKEGQNVTLSCEQNLNHDAMYWYRQDPGQGLRLIYYSQIVNDFQKGDIAEGYSVSREKKESFPLTVTSAQKNPTAFYLCASVDRSSADTQYFGPGTRLTVL.

The CDR3 loop is CATQQGKNYNEQFF. The CDR3 bases are TGTGCCACCCAGCAGGGTAAAAACTACAATGAGCAGTTCTTC. V usage is TRBV7-9 and J usage is TRBJ2-1; a weak D match, TRBD1 (5 bases). The germline gives CDR1 SEHNR, CDR2 FQNEAQ (reference sequence). The CDR3 sequence is 14 residues long. V lost 10 bases and J lost 3, with 16 bases in between.

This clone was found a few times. The CDR3 protein is CAISELGAGAPEQYF. The CDR3 bases are TGTGCCATCAGTGAGTTGGGAGCAGGGGCCCCCGAGCAGTACTTC. The V gene is TRBV10-3, the J gene TRBJ2-7; a weak D match, TRBD1 (6 bases). There are 15 residues in the CDR3. V was trimmed by 1 base and J by 6 bases, leaving 16 bases between them. CDR1 ENHRY and CDR2 SYGVKD come from the germline V gene.

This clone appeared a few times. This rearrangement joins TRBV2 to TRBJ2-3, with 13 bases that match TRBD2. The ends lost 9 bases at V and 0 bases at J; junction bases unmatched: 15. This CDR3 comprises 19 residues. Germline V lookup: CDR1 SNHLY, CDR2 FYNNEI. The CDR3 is CARERLAGGPSLSTDTQYF. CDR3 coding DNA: TGTGCCAGAGAAAGACTAGCGGGGGGCCCTTCCCTTAGCACAGATACGCAGTATTTT.

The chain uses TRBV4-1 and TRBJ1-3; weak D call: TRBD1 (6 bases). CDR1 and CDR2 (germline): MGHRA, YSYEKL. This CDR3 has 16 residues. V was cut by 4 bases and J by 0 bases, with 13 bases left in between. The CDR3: CASSPDGGPSGNTIYF. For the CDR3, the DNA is TGCGCCAGCAGCCCAGATGGGGGCCCCTCTGGAAACACCATATATTTT.

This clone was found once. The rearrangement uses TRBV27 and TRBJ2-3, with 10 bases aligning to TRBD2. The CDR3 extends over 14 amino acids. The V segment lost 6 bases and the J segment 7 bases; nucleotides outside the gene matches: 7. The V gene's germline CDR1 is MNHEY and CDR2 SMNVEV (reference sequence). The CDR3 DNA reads TGTGCCAGCAGGCCTAGCGGGGGTTGGTATACGCAGTATTTT. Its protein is CASRPSGGWYTQYF.

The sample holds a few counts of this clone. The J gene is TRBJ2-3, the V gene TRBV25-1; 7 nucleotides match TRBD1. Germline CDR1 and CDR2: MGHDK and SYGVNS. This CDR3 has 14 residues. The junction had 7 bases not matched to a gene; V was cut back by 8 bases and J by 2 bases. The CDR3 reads CASQQGSITDTQYF. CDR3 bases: TGTGCCAGCCAACAGGGGTCGATCACAGATACGCAGTATTTT.

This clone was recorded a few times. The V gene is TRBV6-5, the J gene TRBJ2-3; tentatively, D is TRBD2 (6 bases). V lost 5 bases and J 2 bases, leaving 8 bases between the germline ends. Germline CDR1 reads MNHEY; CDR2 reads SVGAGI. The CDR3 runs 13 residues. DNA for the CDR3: TGTGCCAGCAGTCTAGCGTACACAGATACGCAGTATTTT. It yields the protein CASSLAYTDTQYF.

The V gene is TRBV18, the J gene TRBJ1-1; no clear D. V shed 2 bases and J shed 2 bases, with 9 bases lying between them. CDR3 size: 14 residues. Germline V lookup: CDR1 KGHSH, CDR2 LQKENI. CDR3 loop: CASSPERVNTEAFF. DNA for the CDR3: TGTGCCAGCTCACCAGAGAGGGTCAACACTGAAGCTTTCTTT. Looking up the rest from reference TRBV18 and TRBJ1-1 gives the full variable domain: NAGVMQNPRHLVRRRGQEARLRCSPMKGHSHVYWYRQLPEEGLKFMVYLQKENIIDESGMPKERFSAEFPKEGPSILRIQQVVRGDSAAYFCASSPERVNTEAFFGQGTRLTVV.

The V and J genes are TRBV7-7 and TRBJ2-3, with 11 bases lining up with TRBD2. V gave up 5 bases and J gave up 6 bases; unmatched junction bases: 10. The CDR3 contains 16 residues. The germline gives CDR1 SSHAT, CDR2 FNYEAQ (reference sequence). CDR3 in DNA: TGTGCCAGCAGCCCAAATAGCGGGGGGGCCTCGGATACGCAGTATTTT. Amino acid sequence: CASSPNSGGASDTQYF.

In DNA, the CDR3 is TGTGCCAGCAGTCGAGCCTACGAGCAGTACTTC. Encoded protein: CASSRAYEQYF. The V gene is TRBV6-1, the J gene TRBJ2-7; D is unclear. The CDR3 runs 11 residues. Trimming removed 5 bases from V and 2 bases from J, with 4 bases in between. Germline V lookup: CDR1 MNHNS, CDR2 SASEGT.